What follows describes a single T cell receptor beta chain. This record comes from a study of shared clonotypes between healthy human individuals. Germline CDR1 SGHRS, CDR2 YFSETQ. The CDR3 is 14 residues long. The germline V and J ends were trimmed by 4 bases and 1 base, with 9 bases remaining between them. Assay used: immunoSEQ multiplex PCR; TCRdb lists only in-frame clones, some missing. The repertoire has around 980,000 clones, around 78% of them found once; the top ten carry 0.5% to 0.65%. The TCR was taken from a young man in good health. Some clones in this sample may be carry-over from other donors' samples. The rearrangement links TRBV5-1 to TRBJ1-3; unclear D gene. The material sequenced was memory CD4+ T cells from PBMCs. The subset here: CD45RA-negative fraction. The CDR3 loop is CASSADPSGNTIYF. In DNA form, the CDR3 reads TGCGCCAGCAGCGCGGACCCTTCTGGAAACACCATATATTTT.